This is a list of T cell receptor beta chains from one sample in a study of blood T cell repertoires in COVID-19. The repertoire was sequenced with immunoSEQ multiplex PCR; TCRdb's copy has only in-frame clones and lacks some. The table lists 450,000 to 500,000 clones, roughly 90% of them singletons. Sequencing was carried out using PBMCs or T cells enriched from blood (not recorded which). These receptors all stem from a woman aged 18 to 35 who had recovered from COVID-19. CDR3s include the opening cysteine and the closing phenylalanine or tryptophan. The D gene is left open where the match is weak.

J,V,D,CDR3,DNA
TRBJ1-1,TRBV2,-,CASSFTGNTEAFF,TGTGCCAGCAGCTTCACCGGGAACACTGAAGCTTTCTTT
TRBJ2-7,TRBV12-3/TRBV12-4,-,CASRQGFGEQYF,TGTGCCAGCAGACAGGGATTCGGCGAGCAGTACTTC
TRBJ2-5,TRBV30,-,CACQGKETQYF,TGTGCCTGCCAGGGAAAAGAGACCCAGTACTTC
TRBJ2-1,TRBV7-2,TRBD2,CASSGSGGVHNEQFF,TGTGCCAGCAGCGGTAGCGGGGGCGTCCACAATGAGCAGTTCTTC
TRBJ1-1,TRBV29-1,-,CSVSGVSMNTEAFF,TGCAGCGTTTCAGGGGTCTCCATGAACACTGAAGCTTTCTTT
TRBJ2-1,TRBV5-8,TRBD1,CASSLEGQNYNEQFF,TGTGCCAGCAGCTTGGAGGGACAGAACTACAATGAGCAGTTCTTC
TRBJ2-1,TRBV19,TRBD1,CASEDRSSYNEQFF,TGTGCCAGTGAGGACAGGAGCTCCTACAATGAGCAGTTCTTC
TRBJ1-5,TRBV2,TRBD1,CASRPGTGRDQPQHF,TGTGCCAGCAGACCCGGGACAGGGAGGGATCAGCCCCAGCATTTT
TRBJ1-2,TRBV14,-,CASSPITGTIGGYTF,TGTGCCAGCAGCCCGATAACCGGGACAATCGGAGGCTACACCTTC
TRBJ1-6,TRBV6-5,TRBD1,CASRSDRFYNSPLHF,TGTGCCAGCAGGTCGGACAGGTTCTATAATTCACCCCTCCACTTT